This TCR beta chain comes out of a study of memory CD4+ T cells and cytomegalovirus serostatus. In the study's own analysis: After removing out-of-frame reads, 2,204,828 distinct TCRbeta sequences remained. Repertoires were generated with immunoSEQ multiplex PCR, while TCRdb's copy carries only in-frame clones and drops some. From that table come the V and J calls and clone size; the DNA was used to work out D and trimming. The data hold some 95,000 clones, with roughly 80% observed a single time. V gave up 4 bases and J gave up 2 bases, with 12 bases separating them. Germline loops: CDR1 LNHDA, CDR2 SQIVND (reference sequence). The length of the CDR3 is 15 residues. The sort gate was single viable CD3+CD4+CD8-CD45RO+ cells for memory CD4+ T cells.

Sequencing used memory CD4+ T cells from blood. The receptor was isolated from an adult in good health and CMV-seropositive. The chain links TRBV19 to TRBJ2-1; weak D call: TRBD1 (6 bases). Written as DNA, the CDR3 is TGTGCCAGTAGTAGGGGGCAGGGGACCTACAATGAGCAGTTCTTC. Its protein product is CASSRGQGTYNEQFF.